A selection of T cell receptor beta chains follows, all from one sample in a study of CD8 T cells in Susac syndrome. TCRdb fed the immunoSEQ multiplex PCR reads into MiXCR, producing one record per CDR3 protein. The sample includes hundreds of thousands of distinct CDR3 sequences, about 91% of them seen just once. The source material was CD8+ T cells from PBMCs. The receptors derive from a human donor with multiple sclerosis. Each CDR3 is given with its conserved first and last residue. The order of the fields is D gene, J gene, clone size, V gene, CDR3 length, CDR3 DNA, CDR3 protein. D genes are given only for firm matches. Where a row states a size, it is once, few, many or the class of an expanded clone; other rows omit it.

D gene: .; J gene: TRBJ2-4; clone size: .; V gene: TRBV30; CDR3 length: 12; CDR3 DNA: TGTGCCTGGGAGGGCTTAGAAAACATTCAGTACTTC; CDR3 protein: CAWEGLENIQYF
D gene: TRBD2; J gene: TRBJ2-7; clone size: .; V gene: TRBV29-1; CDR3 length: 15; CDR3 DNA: TGCAGCGTTGAAGGGACTAGCGGGGGTGCCTACGAGCAGTACTTC; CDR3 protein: CSVEGTSGGAYEQYF
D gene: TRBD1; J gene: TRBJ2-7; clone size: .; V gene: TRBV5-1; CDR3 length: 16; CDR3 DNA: TGCGCCAGCAGCTTAACCCCCGGTGACAGGGGATACGAGCAGTACTTC; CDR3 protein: CASSLTPGDRGYEQYF
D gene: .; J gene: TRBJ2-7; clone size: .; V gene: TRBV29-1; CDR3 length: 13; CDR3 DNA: TGCAGCGTTGTAGGTTTACAAGGATACGAGCAGTACTTC; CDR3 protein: CSVVGLQGYEQYF
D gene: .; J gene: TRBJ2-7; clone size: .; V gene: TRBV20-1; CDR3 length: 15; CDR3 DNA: TGCAGTGCTAGAGTGCGGCGGGCCTTCTCCTACGAGCAGTACTTC; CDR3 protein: CSARVRRAFSYEQYF
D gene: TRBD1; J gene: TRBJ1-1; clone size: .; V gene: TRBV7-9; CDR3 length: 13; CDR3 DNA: TGTGCCAGCAGCCCCAGGACAGGGTCTGAAGCTTTCTTT; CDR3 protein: CASSPRTGSEAFF
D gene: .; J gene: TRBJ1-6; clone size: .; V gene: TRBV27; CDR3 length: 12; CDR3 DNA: TGTGCCAGCAGTTTACCTAATTCACCCCTCCACTTT; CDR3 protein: CASSLPNSPLHF
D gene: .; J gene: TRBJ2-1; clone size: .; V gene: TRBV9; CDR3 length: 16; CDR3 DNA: TGTGCCAGCGGCGGGTCGGATGGCTCCCAGATCAATGAGCAGTTCTTC; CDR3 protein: CASGGSDGSQINEQFF
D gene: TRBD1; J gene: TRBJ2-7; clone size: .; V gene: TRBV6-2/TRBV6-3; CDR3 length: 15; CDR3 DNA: TGTGCCAGCAGCGACATATTGACAGGGGGCTACGAGCAGTACTTC; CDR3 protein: CASSDILTGGYEQYF
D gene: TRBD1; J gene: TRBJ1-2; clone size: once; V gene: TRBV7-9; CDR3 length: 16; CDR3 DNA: TGTGCCAGCAGCTCCTCGACAGGGCCGATCAGCTATGGCTACACCTTC; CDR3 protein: CASSSSTGPISYGYTF
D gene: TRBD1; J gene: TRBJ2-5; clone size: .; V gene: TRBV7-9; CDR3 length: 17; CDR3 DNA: TGTGCCAGCAGCCCCAGTCTCTGGGACAGGGGGGAAGAGACCCAGTACTTC; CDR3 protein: CASSPSLWDRGEETQYF
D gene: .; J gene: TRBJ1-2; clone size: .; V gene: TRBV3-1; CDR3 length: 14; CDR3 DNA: TGTGCCAGCAGCCCGGCGCGGGGCGGCTATGGCTACACCTTC; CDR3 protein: CASSPARGGYGYTF
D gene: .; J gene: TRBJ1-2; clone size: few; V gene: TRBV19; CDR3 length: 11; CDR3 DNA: TGTGCCAGTAGACAGTCCTATGGCTACACCTTC; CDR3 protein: CASRQSYGYTF
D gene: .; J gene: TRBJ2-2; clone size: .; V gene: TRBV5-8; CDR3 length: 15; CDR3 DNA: TGTGCCAGCAGCACCACCCATCCTGGTACCGGGGAGCTGTTTTTT; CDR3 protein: CASSTTHPGTGELFF
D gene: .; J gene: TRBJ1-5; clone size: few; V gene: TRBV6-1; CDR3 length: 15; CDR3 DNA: TGTGCCAGCCAATCGGGGGGCGAAGGCAATCAGCCCCAGCATTTT; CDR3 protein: CASQSGGEGNQPQHF
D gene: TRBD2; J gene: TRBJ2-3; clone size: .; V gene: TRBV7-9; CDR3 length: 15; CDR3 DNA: TGTGCCAGCCAAGCGGGACTAACTCTCACAGATACGCAGTATTTT; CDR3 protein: CASQAGLTLTDTQYF
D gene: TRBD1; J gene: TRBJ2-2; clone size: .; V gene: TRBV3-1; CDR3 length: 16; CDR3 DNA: TGTGCCAGCAGCCCCGGACAGGTCCGAGGCACCGGGGAGCTGTTTTTT; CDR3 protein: CASSPGQVRGTGELFF
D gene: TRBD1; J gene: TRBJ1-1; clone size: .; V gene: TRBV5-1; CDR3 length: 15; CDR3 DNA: TGCGCCAGCAGCTTGGTCGGGCCAGGGGGCACTGAAGCTTTCTTT; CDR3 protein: CASSLVGPGGTEAFF
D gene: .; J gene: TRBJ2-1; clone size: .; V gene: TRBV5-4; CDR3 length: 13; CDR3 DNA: TGTGCCAGCAGCCCACCCGATCGGGATGAGCAGTTCTTC; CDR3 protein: CASSPPDRDEQFF
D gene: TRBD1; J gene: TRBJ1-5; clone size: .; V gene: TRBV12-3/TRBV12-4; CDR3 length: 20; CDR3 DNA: TGTGCCAGCAGTCCCCCTCGGGGACAGGGGGCTTCCTTCGGTGGGGGCCCCCAGCATTTT; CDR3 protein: CASSPPRGQGASFGGGPQHF
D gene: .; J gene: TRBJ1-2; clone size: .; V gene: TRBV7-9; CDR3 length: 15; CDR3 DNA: TGTGCCAGCAGCTTACCCTATAGGAACGGCTATGGCTACACCTTC; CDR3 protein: CASSLPYRNGYGYTF
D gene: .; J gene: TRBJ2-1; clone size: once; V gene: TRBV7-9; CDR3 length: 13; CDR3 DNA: TGTGCCAGCAGCTTAGCGATAGGCAATGAGCAGTTCTTC; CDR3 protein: CASSLAIGNEQFF